What follows are 15 T cell receptor beta chains derived from one specimen sequenced in a study of T cell responses to AZD1222 COVID-19 vaccine. The data were produced by immunoSEQ multiplex PCR, yet TCRdb's version contains in-frame clones alone and is incomplete. This table has tens of thousands of clones, about nine tenths appearing once. Material: peripheral blood, obtained on day 0 of AZD1222 vaccination. The receptors were sampled from an adult in good health.

V usage is TRBV7-3 and J usage is TRBJ2-3; D tentatively reads TRBD1 or TRBD2 (5 bases each). Germline V CDR1 and CDR2: SGHTA, FQGTGA. The CDR3 is 17 amino acids. The germline V and J ends were trimmed by 5 bases and 3 bases, with 21 bases remaining between them. This CDR3 is CASSLSGQTPPTDTQYF. CDR3 DNA: TGTGCCAGCAGCCTATCGGGGCAAACCCCTCCAACAGATACGCAGTATTTT.

The chain carries TRBV18 and TRBJ2-1; D is perhaps TRBD1 (6 bases). The CDR3 runs 13 residues. Trimming stripped 1 base from V and 5 bases from J, with 6 bases between. Germline values: CDR1 KGHSH, CDR2 LQKENI. Here the CDR3 reads CASSPRTDNEQFF. In DNA form, the CDR3 reads TGTGCCAGCTCACCACGGACAGACAATGAGCAGTTCTTC.

The gene calls are TRBV4-3 and TRBJ1-4, with TRBD1 as a possible D gene (5 bases). V was clipped by 0 bases and J by 2 bases, with 19 bases between them. CDR1 and CDR2 (germline): LGHNA, YSLEER. This CDR3 is 19 amino acids long. The CDR3 protein is CASSQELGVGGFTNEKLFF. For the CDR3, the DNA is TGCGCCAGCAGCCAAGAATTGGGGGTGGGCGGGTTCACTAATGAAAAACTGTTTTTT.

The V and J genes are TRBV28 and TRBJ1-2, with a weak D call TRBD1 (5 bases). Per germline, CDR1 MDHEN and CDR2 SYDVKM. Trimming took off 8 bases at V and 3 bases at J, with 19 bases between the two ends. The CDR3 covers 15 residues. The CDR3 DNA reads TGTGCCAGCTTAAGGTTAGGAGGGACGTACTATGGCTACACCTTC. It yields the protein CASLRLGGTYYGYTF.

The chain joins TRBV25-1 to TRBJ2-1, with D unclear. Trimming removed 3 bases at V and 6 bases at J, with 12 bases between. CDR3 size: 14 residues. Germline V gene sequence: CDR1 MGHDK, CDR2 SYGVNS. CDR3: CASSDSTKRNEQFF. CDR3 sequence (DNA): TGTGCCAGCAGTGATTCCACAAAACGCAATGAGCAGTTCTTC.

CDR3 in DNA: TGTGCCCGAGAAGGAGGGGGCGCGACAGATACGCAGTATTTT. This sequence encodes CAREGGGATDTQYF. This chain links TRBV2 with TRBJ2-3, with a tentative D call TRBD1 (7 bases). Per germline, CDR1 SNHLY and CDR2 FYNNEI. V lost 11 bases, J lost 3 bases, and 18 bases lay in between. The CDR3 covers 14 residues.

The chain is built from TRBV5-4 and TRBJ1-1; D gene uncertain. CDR1 is SGHNT and CDR2 is YYREEE in the germline V gene (reference sequence). The CDR3 spans 14 residues. Trimming took off 1 base at V and 1 base at J, with 8 bases between the two ends. Written as DNA, the CDR3 is TGTGCCAGCAGCTTGACGGTCTCGAACACTGAAGCTTTCTTT. This encodes CASSLTVSNTEAFF.

In regard to this clone: The same CDR3 also results from other DNA sequences found in this sample. The genes are TRBV6-5 and TRBJ1-6, with D tentatively TRBD1 (5 bases). The V end was cut by 0 bases, the J end by 10 bases, with 13 bases between. Germline V gene lookup returns CDR1 MNHEY and CDR2 SVGAGI. This CDR3 is 15 amino acids long. The CDR3, as DNA: TGTGCCAGCAGTTACTCGGGCAGGGTGGGATCACCCCTCCACTTT. Its protein is CASSYSGRVGSPLHF.

This clone was recorded only once. The chain employs TRBV6-2 or TRBV6-3 and TRBJ1-5; D is unresolved. CDR3 length equals 13 residues. The germline CDR1 and CDR2 sequences are MNHEY and SVGEGT. Trimming removed 2 bases from V and 7 bases from J, with 9 bases in between. CDR3 amino acids: CASSYIAIQPQHF. CDR3 coding DNA: TGTGCCAGCAGTTACATTGCCATCCAGCCCCAGCATTTT.

Only a few counts were recorded for this clone. J is TRBJ2-7 and V is TRBV27; 8 bases agree with TRBD1. Germline V gene lookup returns CDR1 MNHEY and CDR2 SMNVEV (reference sequence). V shed 6 bases and J 5 bases; nucleotides not matched to a gene: 9. This CDR3 is built from 14 residues. The CDR3 coding sequence is TGTGCCAGCAGCATCGGACAGGGTGTCAACGAGCAGTACTTC. Translating gives CASSIGQGVNEQYF.

J is TRBJ2-5 and V is TRBV29-1, with 7 positions matching TRBD1. The V gene's germline CDR1 is SQVTM and CDR2 ANQGSEA. V was pared by 5 bases and J by 2 bases, with 5 bases of the junction left unmatched. The CDR3 totals 13 residues. The CDR3 loop is CSVTLQGQETQYF. The CDR3 DNA sequence: TGCAGCGTTACCCTACAGGGGCAAGAGACCCAGTACTTC.

The chain couples TRBV27 to TRBJ2-5; the D is unclear. The V end lost 3 bases, the J end lost 0 bases, and 11 bases lay between the germline ends. The germline V gene has CDR1 MNHEY and CDR2 SMNVEV (reference sequence). This CDR3 region has 15 residues. Here the CDR3 DNA reads TGTGCCAGCAGTTTTGGGCTGACGTACCAAGAGACCCAGTACTTC. Translating it yields CASSFGLTYQETQYF.

The chain recombines TRBV5-1 with TRBJ1-2, with D possibly being TRBD1 (5 bases). CDR3 length: 13 residues. V was shortened by 0 bases and J by 5 bases, with 8 bases between the two germline ends. Germline V gene sequence: CDR1 SGHRS, CDR2 YFSETQ. The chain's CDR3 is CASSLGGDYGYTF. In nucleotides, the CDR3 is TGCGCCAGCAGCTTGGGAGGGGATTATGGCTACACCTTC.

V is TRBV11-2 and J is TRBJ1-4; D is perhaps TRBD1 (5 bases). V was pared by 5 bases and J by 16 bases, with 20 bases between. The germline V gene encodes CDR1 SGHAT and CDR2 FQNNGV. There are 13 residues in the CDR3. The chain's CDR3 is CASSIGAGTPSFF. The CDR3 DNA is TGTGCCAGCAGCATAGGGGCCGGGACTCCCTCGTTTTTT.

The chain recombines TRBV14 with TRBJ2-6, with no clear D. CDR1 and CDR2 (germline): SGHDN, FVKESK. The CDR3 contains 16 residues. V was cut by 0 bases and J by 0 bases, with 6 bases left in between. CDR3 nucleotides: TGTGCCAGCAGCCAAGACAGCATCTCTGGGGCCAACGTCCTGACTTTC. Protein product: CASSQDSISGANVLTF.